Listed below are T cell receptor beta chains from one sample, sequenced in a study of control samples from healthy donors and cancer patients. Clones were read by immunoSEQ multiplex PCR, and TCRdb kept only the in-frame ones, dropping some. The table lists about 170,000 clones, roughly 89% of them singletons. Sequenced sample: blood. These receptor sequences come from a man in his thirties or forties in good health. CDR3s include the opening cysteine and the closing phenylalanine or tryptophan. D genes are given only for firm matches. Clone size is shown for a subset of rows, as once, few, many or a class of expanded clone.

>TRBD1|TRBJ1-6|-|TRBV5-1
CASSFDRVNSPLHF
TGCGCCAGCAGCTTCGACAGGGTGAATTCACCCCTCCACTTT
>-|TRBJ1-3|-|TRBV5-1
CASSLRTTSSGNTIYF
TGCGCCAGCAGCTTGAGGACGACTAGCTCTGGAAACACCATATATTTT
>TRBD2|TRBJ2-1|-|TRBV6-2/TRBV6-3
CASSYSIAGGHPINYNEQFF
TGTGCCAGCAGTTACTCGATCGCGGGAGGGCACCCAATTAACTACAATGAGCAGTTCTTC
>TRBD1|TRBJ1-1|-|TRBV7-8
CASRGQPNTEAFF
TGTGCCAGCAGGGGACAGCCGAACACTGAAGCTTTCTTT
>-|TRBJ1-5|-|TRBV19
CAGGFNQPQHF
TGTGCCGGGGGATTCAATCAGCCCCAGCATTTT
>TRBD1|TRBJ2-3|-|TRBV29-1
CSDRQGSDTQYF
TGCAGCGACCGACAGGGGTCAGATACGCAGTATTTT
>TRBD2|TRBJ2-2|-|TRBV19
CASKRGGTGELFF
TGTGCCAGTAAGCGGGGCGGTACCGGGGAGCTGTTTTTT
>TRBD2|TRBJ2-7|-|TRBV7-9
CASSKIPGGLSAYEQYF
TGTGCCAGCAGCAAAATTCCGGGAGGCCTTAGCGCCTACGAGCAGTACTTC
>-|TRBJ1-2|few|TRBV6-5
CASSYKGFYGYTF
TGTGCCAGCAGTTATAAGGGCTTCTATGGCTACACCTTC
>-|TRBJ1-1|-|TRBV19
CASSSQHLGMNTEAFF
TGTGCCAGTAGTTCTCAGCATCTGGGCATGAACACTGAAGCTTTCTTT
>-|TRBJ1-2|-|TRBV28
CASSLEHYGYTF
TGTGCCAGCAGTCTTGAGCACTATGGCTACACCTTC
>-|TRBJ1-5|-|TRBV28
CASYGNGRNSAQHF
TGTGCCAGCTATGGGAACGGACGAAATTCGGCCCAGCATTTT
>-|TRBJ2-7|-|TRBV6-5
CASIRGQEQYF
TGTGCCAGCATCAGGGGTCAGGAGCAGTACTTC
>-|TRBJ1-5|-|TRBV6-2/TRBV6-3
CASSWDSNQPQHF
TGTGCCAGCAGTTGGGACTCAAATCAGCCCCAGCATTTT
>-|TRBJ1-5|-|TRBV27
CASSLGGRGLGGQPQHF
TGTGCCAGCAGTCTAGGGGGGCGCGGGCTGGGGGGTCAGCCCCAGCATTTT
>-|TRBJ2-3|-|TRBV27
CASSSKGPHTDTQYF
TGTGCCAGCAGTTCGAAGGGACCCCACACGGATACGCAGTATTTT
>-|TRBJ1-1|-|TRBV7-7
CASSFPGGREGIF
TGTGCCAGCAGCTTCCCAGGTGGGAGGGAGGGGATTTTT
>-|TRBJ1-6|-|TRBV28
CASGRGHNSPLHF
TGTGCCAGCGGGAGGGGACATAATTCACCCCTCCACTTT
>-|TRBJ1-1|-|TRBV7-9
CASSSPSYTEAFF
TGTGCCAGCAGCTCCCCATCATACACTGAAGCTTTCTTT
>TRBD1|TRBJ2-5|-|TRBV5-4
CASSPGQQETQYF
TGTGCCAGCAGCCCGGGACAGCAAGAGACCCAGTACTTC
>TRBD1|TRBJ1-5|-|TRBV6-5
CASRIGTGDQPQHF
TGTGCCAGCAGAATTGGGACAGGTGATCAGCCCCAGCATTTT
>-|TRBJ2-7|-|TRBV28
CASSLYSGTLYEQYF
TGTGCCAGCAGCCTCTACAGCGGAACCCTCTACGAGCAGTACTTC
>-|TRBJ2-7|-|TRBV29-1
CSVESPYEQYF
TGCAGCGTTGAGTCACCCTACGAGCAGTACTTC
>-|TRBJ1-3|-|TRBV6-5
CASTHQTVSGNTIYF
TGTGCCAGCACCCACCAGACGGTCTCTGGAAACACCATATATTTT
>-|TRBJ2-1|-|TRBV7-3
CASSSLPMTDEQFF
TGTGCCAGCAGCTCCCTACCAATGACCGATGAGCAGTTCTTC
>TRBD1|TRBJ1-2|-|TRBV29-1
CSAGEGDRGAYGYTF
TGCAGCGCCGGAGAGGGGGACAGGGGGGCATATGGCTACACCTTC
>-|TRBJ1-2|few|TRBV2
CASSTQSTMFGYTF
TGTGCCAGCAGTACGCAGAGTACCATGTTCGGCTACACCTTC
>-|TRBJ1-1|-|TRBV12-3/TRBV12-4
CASSYKGDTEAFF
TGTGCCAGCAGTTATAAAGGGGATACTGAAGCTTTCTTT
>-|TRBJ1-2|-|TRBV5-1
CASSPGWVDGYTF
TGCGCCAGCAGTCCCGGGTGGGTAGATGGCTACACCTTC
>-|TRBJ1-2|-|TRBV4-3
CASSQDRGEGYGYTF
TGCGCCAGCAGCCAAGATAGGGGGGAGGGCTATGGCTACACCTTC
>-|TRBJ2-6|once|TRBV19
CASSPGSGANVLTF
TGTGCCAGTAGCCCGGGCTCTGGGGCCAACGTCCTGACTTTC
>-|TRBJ1-2|-|TRBV28
CARKDSYGYTF
TGTGCCAGAAAGGACAGCTATGGCTACACCTTC
>TRBD1|TRBJ2-7|few|TRBV5-1
CASSTGQGYEQYF
TGCGCCAGCAGCACCGGACAGGGCTACGAGCAGTACTTC